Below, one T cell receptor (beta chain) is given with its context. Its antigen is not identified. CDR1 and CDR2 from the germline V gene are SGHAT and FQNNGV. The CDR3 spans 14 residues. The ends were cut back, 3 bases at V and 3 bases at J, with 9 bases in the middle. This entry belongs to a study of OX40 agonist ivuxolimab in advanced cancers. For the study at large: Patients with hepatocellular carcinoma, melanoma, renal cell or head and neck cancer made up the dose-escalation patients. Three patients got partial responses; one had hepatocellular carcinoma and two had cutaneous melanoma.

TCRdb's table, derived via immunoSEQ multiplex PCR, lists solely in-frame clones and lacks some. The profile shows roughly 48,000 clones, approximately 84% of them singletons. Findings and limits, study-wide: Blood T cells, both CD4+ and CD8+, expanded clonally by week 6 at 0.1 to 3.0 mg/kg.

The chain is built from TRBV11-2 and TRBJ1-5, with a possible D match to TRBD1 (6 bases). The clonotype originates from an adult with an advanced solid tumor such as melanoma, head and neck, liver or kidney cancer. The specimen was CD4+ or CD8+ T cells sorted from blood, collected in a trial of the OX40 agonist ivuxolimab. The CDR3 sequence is CASSFGGPNQPQHF. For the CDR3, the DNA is TGTGCCAGCAGCTTCGGGGGGCCCAATCAGCCCCAGCATTTT.